A single sample gave rise to the 32 T cell receptor beta chains below, sequenced in a study of blood T cell repertoires in COVID-19. Repertoires were generated with immunoSEQ multiplex PCR, while TCRdb's copy carries only in-frame clones and drops some. Of 120,000 or so clones in the sample, 65% to 80% were seen once. The sequenced material came from peripheral blood. The receptors come from a human donor with acute or convalescent COVID-19. The donor label of this sample is uncertain.

The chain joins TRBV7-9 to TRBJ2-5; 14 bases line up with TRBD2. The CDR3 is 18 residues long. J was trimmed by 4 bases and V by 4 bases; bases with no gene match: 11. Germline V gene lookup returns CDR1 SEHNR and CDR2 FQNEAQ (reference sequence). The CDR3 DNA follows: TGTGCCAGCAGCTCGAGGACGGGACTAGCGGGGGCTCGAGAGACCCAGTACTTC. This encodes CASSSRTGLAGARETQYF.

This clone was detected only once. V gene TRBV12-3 or TRBV12-4 combines with J gene TRBJ2-1, with D tentatively TRBD2 (5 bases). Trimming removed 3 bases at V and 7 bases at J, with 7 bases between. This CDR3 has 12 residues. The CDR3 DNA reads as TGTGCCAGCAGTTTTTCGGGGAATGAGCAGTTCTTC. It is translated as CASSFSGNEQFF.

This clone was observed a handful of times. This chain links TRBV5-5 with TRBJ1-3; 9 bases align to TRBD1. There are 15 residues in the CDR3. V lost 5 bases and J lost 4; bases outside the gene matches: 7. The germline CDR1 and CDR2 sequences are SGHKS and YYEKEE (reference sequence). The DNA for the CDR3 is TGTGCCAGCAGGTACCGGGACAGGGTAGGAAACACCATATATTTT. It yields the protein CASRYRDRVGNTIYF.

The chain has TRBV5-4 and TRBJ1-1; D not resolved. The CDR3 extends over 16 amino acids. Trimming took 1 base from V and 8 from J, leaving 21 bases between them. Germline CDR1 reads SGHNT; CDR2 reads YYREEE (reference sequence). Here the CDR3 DNA reads TGTGCCAGCAGCTTGTATCCGGAGATCAAATATCTAGAAGCTTTCTTT. Residues: CASSLYPEIKYLEAFF.

The table lists this clone with a count of one. The gene calls are TRBV9 and TRBJ2-1, with 13 bases lining up with TRBD2. Trimming cost V 4 bases and J 0 bases; bases outside gene matches: 10. This CDR3 contains 19 residues. Germline V gives CDR1 SGDLS, CDR2 YYNGEE. The CDR3 region has the DNA TGTGCCAGCAGCCCCCAAGGACTAGCGGGGGCCATCTCCTACAATGAGCAGTTCTTC. Its protein product is CASSPQGLAGAISYNEQFF.

This clone was counted between two and nine times. The V and J genes are TRBV4-1 and TRBJ1-5, with a weak D call TRBD1 (6 bases). The V end was cut by 0 bases, the J end by 3 bases, with 12 bases between. CDR3 length: 16 amino acids. Germline CDR1 MGHRA, CDR2 YSYEKL. CDR3: CASSQEGASVNQPQHF. DNA for the CDR3: TGCGCCAGCAGCCAAGAGGGGGCTTCGGTCAATCAGCCCCAGCATTTT.

The chain employs TRBV12-5 and TRBJ1-2; 7 nucleotides line up with TRBD1. J was trimmed by 8 bases and V by 5 bases; bases with no gene match: 20. The CDR3 contains 17 residues. Germline values: CDR1 LGHNT, CDR2 FRNRAP. The CDR3: CASGILRQGLEAGGYTF. CDR3 bases: TGTGCTAGTGGTATCCTACGACAGGGTTTAGAGGCCGGGGGCTACACCTTC.

This clone was recorded a few times. The rearrangement uses TRBV7-9 and TRBJ1-2; TRBD1 matches 10 bases. The junction had 2 bases not matched to a gene; V was cut back by 1 base and J by 6 bases. The CDR3 runs 14 residues. Germline CDR1 reads SEHNR; CDR2 reads FQNEAQ (reference sequence). The CDR3 loop is CASSLVGTGDGYTF. The CDR3 DNA is TGTGCCAGCAGCTTAGTTGGGACAGGGGATGGCTACACCTTC. The variable domain in full, completed from reference TRBV7-9 and TRBJ1-2, reads DTGVSQNPRHKITKRGQNVTFRCDPISEHNRLYWYRQTLGQGPEFLTYFQNEAQLEKSRLLSDRFSAERPKGSFSTLEIQRTEQGDSAMYLCASSLVGTGDGYTFGSGTRLTVV.

This clone has just one count. This chain uses TRBV5-6 with TRBJ2-2; the match to TRBD1 covers 7 bases. The CDR3 consists of 14 residues. Germline CDR1 is SGHDT and CDR2 is YYEEEE. Unmatched junction bases numbered 2, after V lost 4 bases and J lost 2 bases. The CDR3 loop is CASSRDRNTGELFF. CDR3 nucleotide sequence: TGTGCCAGCAGCCGGGACAGAAACACCGGGGAGCTGTTTTTT.

The chain has TRBV28 and TRBJ1-1, with TRBD1 matching over 7 bases. The CDR3 loop spans 14 amino acids. Germline V gene sequence: CDR1 MDHEN, CDR2 SYDVKM. V lost 6 bases, J lost 1 base, and 5 bases stayed unmatched. The CDR3: CASSFWDRNTEAFF. The CDR3, as DNA: TGTGCCAGCAGCTTCTGGGACAGGAACACTGAAGCTTTCTTT.

In this sample, this clone turned up a few times. This chain uses TRBV6-5 with TRBJ2-7; TRBD1 matches at 12 bases. The V gene's germline CDR1 is MNHEY and CDR2 SVGAGI. V lost 5 bases, J lost 6 bases, and 8 bases stayed unmatched. The CDR3 length is 15 residues. The CDR3 region is CASSPRDRGRPEQYV. For the CDR3, the DNA is TGTGCCAGCAGTCCTAGGGACAGGGGGCGCCCCGAGCAGTACGTC.

V usage is TRBV11-2 and J usage is TRBJ1-2; 8 bases fit TRBD1. CDR1 and CDR2 from the germline V gene are SGHAT and FQNNGV. V lost 6 bases to trimming and J lost 6 bases; unmatched junction nucleotides: 12. The CDR3 covers 15 residues. The CDR3 DNA reads TGTGCCAGCAGGCCTATGGACAGGGCCAGGAATGGCTACACCTTC. Its translation is CASRPMDRARNGYTF.

This rearrangement joins TRBV12-3 or TRBV12-4 to TRBJ2-6, with D unresolved. Trimming stripped 5 bases from V and 4 bases from J, with 6 bases between. The length of the CDR3 is 13 residues. CDR3 protein: CASSTWGANVLTF. The CDR3 DNA is TGTGCCAGCAGTACTTGGGGGGCCAACGTCCTGACTTTC.

This clone was seen a handful of times. The genes are TRBV29-1 and TRBJ2-1; the match to TRBD1 covers 9 bases. CDR1 and CDR2 (germline): SQVTM, ANQGSEA. V was clipped by 6 bases and J by 7 bases; unmatched bases: 4. This CDR3 is 12 amino acids long. CDR3 residues: CSVGTGQNEQFF. In nucleotides, the CDR3 is TGCAGCGTCGGGACAGGGCAAAATGAGCAGTTCTTC.

The chain recombines TRBV28 with TRBJ1-1; weak D call: TRBD1 (6 bases). From germline, CDR1 is MDHEN and CDR2 SYDVKM. V was trimmed by 2 bases and J by 11 bases, leaving 21 bases between them. The CDR3 totals 15 residues. Written as DNA, the CDR3 is TGTGCCAGCAGTTTAGACGGTTGGGGGCTGCTTGTGGCTTTCTTT. Its protein product is CASSLDGWGLLVAFF.

The chain links TRBV7-8 to TRBJ2-4; unclear D gene. CDR3 length: 14 amino acids. Trimming left V 5 bases short and J 0 bases short, with 8 bases between. Germline CDR1 SGHVS, CDR2 FQNEAQ. CDR3 in amino acids: CASSPELAKNIQYF. DNA of the CDR3: TGTGCCAGCAGCCCGGAGTTAGCCAAAAACATTCAGTACTTC.

The gene calls are TRBV5-1 and TRBJ2-7, with 9 positions matching TRBD2. The CDR3 length is 15 residues. Trimming at V came to 4 bases and at J to 5 bases, leaving 10 bases not matched to a gene. Germline lookup yields CDR1 SGHRS and CDR2 YFSETQ. DNA for the CDR3: TGCGCCAGCAGCCCCCTAGCGGGGAGAAATGACGAGCAGTACTTC. Translation: CASSPLAGRNDEQYF.

CDR3 residues: CASSTGRTGLYGYTF. The CDR3 bases are TGTGCCAGTAGTACGGGCAGGACAGGCCTATATGGCTACACCTTC. The chain has TRBV19 and TRBJ1-2; 7 bases are a match to TRBD1. Germline V gives CDR1 LNHDA, CDR2 SQIVND (reference sequence). Germline trimming cut 4 bases from V and 5 bases from J; bases unmatched to any gene: 10. This CDR3 spans 15 amino acids.

The V and J genes are TRBV4-1 and TRBJ1-2; D unresolved. Germline CDR1 MGHRA, CDR2 YSYEKL. The V end was cut by 1 base, the J end by 2 bases, with 14 bases between. CDR3 length: 16 residues. CDR3 residues: CASSQASAEGNYGYTF. DNA for the CDR3: TGCGCCAGCAGCCAAGCCTCGGCGGAGGGAAACTATGGCTACACCTTC.

The V gene is TRBV2, the J gene TRBJ1-1, with D perhaps matching TRBD1 (5 bases). V lost 8 bases and J lost 1, with 11 bases in between. Germline CDR1 and CDR2: SNHLY and FYNNEI. The CDR3 runs to 13 residues. This CDR3 reads CASLDIENTEAFF. The CDR3 region has the DNA TGTGCCAGCCTGGACATAGAGAACACTGAAGCTTTCTTT. The variable domain in full, completed from reference TRBV2 and TRBJ1-1, reads EPEVTQTPSHQVTQMGQEVILRCVPISNHLYFYWYRQILGQKVEFLVSFYNNEISEKSEIFDDQFSVERPDGSNFTLKIRSTKLEDSAMYFCASLDIENTEAFFGQGTRLTVV.

The chain couples TRBV29-1 to TRBJ2-2; 9 bases map to TRBD1. Trimming at V came to 6 bases and at J to 4 bases, leaving 9 bases not matched to a gene. The germline V gene encodes CDR1 SQVTM and CDR2 ANQGSEA. The CDR3 has 15 residues. CDR3 DNA: TGCAGCGTAGATTCCGGGACAGGGTTCACCGGGGAGCTGTTTTTT. Translation gives CSVDSGTGFTGELFF.

This chain connects TRBV6-5 to TRBJ1-1, with D unclear. The CDR3 runs 14 residues. Between the trimmed V and J ends, which lost 6 bases and 1 base, there was a span of 12 bases. CDR1 is MNHEY, CDR2 SVGAGI, per germline. Here the CDR3 reads CASRSLVANTEAFF. CDR3 sequence (DNA): TGTGCCAGCAGATCGTTGGTAGCGAACACTGAAGCTTTCTTT.

V and J are TRBV28 and TRBJ1-3; D is unclear. The CDR3 has 13 residues. Germline V gives CDR1 MDHEN, CDR2 SYDVKM. Trimming left V 7 bases short and J 5 bases short, with 12 bases between. The CDR3 region is CASTTGGRNTIYF. CDR3 in DNA: TGTGCCAGCACCACGGGAGGGAGAAACACCATATATTTT.

CDR3 residues: CATSDPRTEGNQPQHF. The CDR3 coding sequence is TGTGCCACCAGTGATCCTCGTACAGAAGGCAATCAGCCCCAGCATTTT. This rearrangement joins TRBV24-1 to TRBJ1-5, with D unclear. Germline CDR1 KGHDR, CDR2 SFDVKD. V was cut by 3 bases and J by 2 bases, with 13 bases left in between. The CDR3 has 16 amino acids.

The V and J genes are TRBV6-5 and TRBJ2-3; D is possibly TRBD1 (6 bases). Germline CDR1 is MNHEY and CDR2 is SVGAGI. The CDR3 is 15 residues long. Trimming pared 7 bases from V and 2 bases from J, leaving 16 bases between. The CDR3 nucleotides read TGTGCCAGCAAATCTCCCCGGGACAACACAGATACGCAGTATTTT. This gives the protein CASKSPRDNTDTQYF.

The chain couples TRBV15 to TRBJ2-5, with D possibly being TRBD2 (7 bases). The CDR3 has 16 amino acids. V was clipped by 4 bases and J by 7 bases, with 22 bases between them. CDR1 is LNHNV, CDR2 YYDKDF, per germline (reference sequence). CDR3: CATSTLVTGGQGTQYF. In DNA form, the CDR3 reads TGTGCCACCAGCACCCTAGTGACGGGGGGCCAGGGGACCCAGTACTTC.

The rearrangement uses TRBV12-3 or TRBV12-4 and TRBJ2-5; tentative D call: TRBD1 (5 bases). The CDR3 contains 12 residues. Trimming shortened V by 5 bases and J by 3 bases, and 7 bases separated the two germline ends. The CDR3, as DNA: TGTGCCAGCAGTCTGACAGAAGAGACCCAGTACTTC. Its translation is CASSLTEETQYF.

The rearrangement links TRBV6-5 to TRBJ2-5; D remains ambiguous. V lost 6 bases and J 7 bases, leaving 9 bases between the germline ends. Germline V gene lookup returns CDR1 MNHEY and CDR2 SVGAGI. CDR3 length equals 11 residues. CDR3 region: CASSSQRTQYF. CDR3 coding DNA: TGTGCCAGCAGCTCCCAGCGGACCCAGTACTTC.

V and J are TRBV23-1 and TRBJ1-1, with D possibly TRBD1 on 5 matching bases. TRBV23-1 is placed among ORFs of uncertain function. V lost 2 bases, J lost 4 bases, and 8 bases lay in between. The CDR3 totals 13 residues. For the CDR3, the DNA is TGCGCCAGCAGTCAAAGGGGCGGCACTGAAGCTTTCTTT. Residues: CASSQRGGTEAFF.

The chain is built from TRBV7-8 and TRBJ2-2; 7 bases map to TRBD2. This CDR3 is built from 17 residues. V lost 1 base, J lost 5 bases, and 10 bases stayed unmatched. Germline V gene lookup returns CDR1 SGHVS and CDR2 FQNEAQ. CDR3 coding DNA: TGTGCCAGCAGCTTAGAAGGGGAGGGATATCGGACCGGGGAGCTGTTTTTT. Its protein is CASSLEGEGYRTGELFF.

In its sample, this clone was seen a few times. Other DNA sequences of this sample code for an identical CDR3. This chain connects TRBV25-1 to TRBJ2-3; D might be TRBD2 (7 bases). CDR1 and CDR2 (germline): MGHDK, SYGVNS. The length of the CDR3 is 15 residues. V was clipped by 2 bases and J by 0 bases, with 9 bases between them. The DNA of the CDR3 is TGTGCCAGCAGTGAAGGGGGGGCAAGCACAGATACGCAGTATTTT. Its protein product is CASSEGGASTDTQYF.

The chain uses TRBV27 and TRBJ2-7; 7 nucleotides line up with TRBD2. V was clipped by 5 bases and J by 3 bases; unmatched bases: 7. CDR3 length: 14 residues. CDR1 is MNHEY and CDR2 is SMNVEV in the germline V gene (reference sequence). For the CDR3, the DNA is TGTGCCAGCAGTCGTCAGCGGGAAGGCTACGAGCAGTACTTC. Its translation is CASSRQREGYEQYF.